Included here is one T cell receptor beta chain sequence, with context. Primers included in the PCR were 60 Vbeta and 13 Jbeta primers. Clones were sequenced by immunoSEQ multiplex PCR, and TCRdb holds only the in-frame ones, with some missing. The sample includes about 150,000 clones, about 64% seen only once; the top ten take around 2.9%. Healthy bone marrow donors made up the donor group. This sample is part of a study of cytomegalovirus exposure and HLA in healthy donors. Sequenced sample: PBMCs. This receptor was identified in a young woman in good health and CMV-seropositive.

CDR3 DNA: TGTGCCAGCAGCTTGGCACCGCGCTCTACTTATGGCTACACCTTC. Its translation: CASSLAPRSTYGYTF. The J gene is TRBJ1-2, the V gene TRBV5-5; D call uncertain. CDR1 SGHKS and CDR2 YYEKEE come from the germline V gene (reference sequence). Trimming shortened V by 0 bases and J by 5 bases, and 14 bases separated the two germline ends. This CDR3 spans 15 amino acids.